Listed here is a single T cell receptor beta chain. The CDR3 is made up of 19 amino acids. Per germline, CDR1 SGHRS and CDR2 YFSETQ. The ends lost 0 bases at V and 7 bases at J; junction bases unmatched: 20. This record belongs to a study of blood T cell repertoires in COVID-19. Looking at the study overall: Material from acute and convalescent COVID-19 was sourced from the United States, Italy and Spain. T cells, B-cell-depleted T cells, or PBMCs supplied cDNA or gDNA.

How the authors handled the data: By means of reference gene primer amplification, nucleated cell counts were estimated. Sequenced by immunoSEQ multiplex PCR; TCRdb stores in-frame clones only, minus some. Clone size and V and J calls were adopted from that table, with D and trimming inferred from the DNA. Of 200,000 to 300,000 clones listed, roughly nine tenths are singletons. The chain carries TRBV5-1 and TRBJ1-1; 8 bases line up with TRBD1. Sequences were obtained from peripheral blood. This receptor was identified in a man aged 55 to 69 who had recovered from COVID-19. This chain's CDR3 is CASSLAPTGGPLYPVEAFF. As DNA, the CDR3 is TGCGCCAGCAGCTTGGCCCCCACAGGGGGGCCTCTCTACCCCGTTGAAGCTTTCTTT.